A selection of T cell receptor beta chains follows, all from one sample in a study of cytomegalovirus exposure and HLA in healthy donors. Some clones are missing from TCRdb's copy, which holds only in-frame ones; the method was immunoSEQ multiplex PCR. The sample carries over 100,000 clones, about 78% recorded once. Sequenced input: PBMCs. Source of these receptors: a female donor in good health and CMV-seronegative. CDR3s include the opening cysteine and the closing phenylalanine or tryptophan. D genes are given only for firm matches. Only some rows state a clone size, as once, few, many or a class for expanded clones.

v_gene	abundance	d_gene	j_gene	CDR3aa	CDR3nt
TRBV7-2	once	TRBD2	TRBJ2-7	CASSLDASGTYEQYF	TGTGCCAGCAGCTTAGATGCTAGCGGAACCTACGAGCAGTACTTC
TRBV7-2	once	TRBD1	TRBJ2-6	CASSPTGAGANVLTF	TGTGCCAGCAGCCCAACAGGGGCTGGGGCCAACGTCCTGACTTTC
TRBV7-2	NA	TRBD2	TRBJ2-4	CASSLEASGRGIQYF	TGTGCCAGCAGCTTAGAAGCTAGCGGGAGAGGGATTCAGTACTTC
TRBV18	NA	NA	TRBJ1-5	CASSPRSGGNQPQHF	TGTGCCAGCTCACCGCGCTCAGGGGGCAATCAGCCCCAGCATTTT
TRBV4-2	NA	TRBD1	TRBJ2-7	CASSEFTGVREQYF	TGTGCCAGCAGTGAATTTACAGGGGTGAGAGAGCAGTACTTC
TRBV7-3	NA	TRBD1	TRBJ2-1	CASSVGQGNNEQFF	TGTGCCAGCAGCGTCGGACAGGGGAACAATGAGCAGTTCTTC
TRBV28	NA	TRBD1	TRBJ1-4	CASSFDRGNEKLFF	TGTGCCAGCAGCTTCGACAGGGGGAACGAAAAACTGTTTTTT
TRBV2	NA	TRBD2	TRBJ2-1	CASRLSGRGEQFF	TGTGCCAGCAGATTAAGCGGGAGAGGCGAGCAGTTCTTC
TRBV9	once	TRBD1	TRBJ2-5	CASSVGMVGRGRETQYF	TGTGCCAGCAGCGTAGGGATGGTGGGCAGGGGGCGAGAGACCCAGTACTTC
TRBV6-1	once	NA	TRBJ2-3	CASSAQEPAFSDTQYF	TGTGCCAGCAGTGCCCAAGAGCCTGCTTTTTCAGATACGCAGTATTTT
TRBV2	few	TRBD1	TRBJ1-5	CASRDRGDAQPQHF	TGTGCCAGCAGGGACAGGGGGGACGCGCAGCCCCAGCATTTT
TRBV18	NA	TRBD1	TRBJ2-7	CASSPRDRAAYEQYF	TGTGCCAGCTCACCCCGGGACAGGGCTGCCTACGAGCAGTACTTC
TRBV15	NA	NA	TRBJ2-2	CATSREPETANTGELFF	TGTGCCACCAGCAGAGAACCGGAGACGGCGAACACCGGGGAGCTGTTTTTT
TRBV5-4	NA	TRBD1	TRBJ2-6	CASSLAQGAVGANGLTF	TGTGCCAGCAGCTTGGCACAGGGGGCGGTAGGGGCCAACGGCCTGACTTTC
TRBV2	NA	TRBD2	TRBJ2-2	CAGVLLAGLGELFF	TGTGCCGGCGTATTGCTAGCGGGGTTAGGGGAGCTGTTTTTT
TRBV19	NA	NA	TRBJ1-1	CASSIKGSEAFF	TGTGCCAGTAGTATTAAGGGGTCTGAAGCTTTCTTT
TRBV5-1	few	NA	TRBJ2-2	CASSLGQVKGELFF	TGCGCCAGCAGCTTGGGGCAGGTCAAAGGGGAGCTGTTTTTT
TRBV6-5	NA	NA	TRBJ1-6	CASSYSGTFNSPLHF	TGTGCCAGCAGTTACTCCGGGACTTTTAATTCACCCCTCCACTTT
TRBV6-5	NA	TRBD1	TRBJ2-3	CASSYSDRAPDTQYF	TGTGCCAGCAGTTACTCTGACAGGGCCCCAGATACGCAGTATTTT
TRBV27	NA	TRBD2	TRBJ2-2	CASTGIIAGGPDGELFF	TGTGCCAGCACGGGGATAATAGCGGGAGGGCCGGACGGGGAGCTGTTTTTT
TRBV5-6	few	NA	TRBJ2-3	CASSHPPSGRVADTQYF	TGTGCCAGCAGCCACCCACCTTCGGGCAGGGTGGCAGATACGCAGTATTTT
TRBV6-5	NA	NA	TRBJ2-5	CASSFGGLGETQYF	TGTGCCAGCAGTTTTGGAGGGCTTGGGGAGACCCAGTACTTC
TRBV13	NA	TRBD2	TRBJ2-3	CASTSRRAGGDLAHTQYF	TGTGCCAGCACCTCCAGGAGAGCGGGAGGGGATCTCGCGCATACGCAGTATTTT
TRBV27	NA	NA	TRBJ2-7	CASSLSPLYEQYF	TGTGCCAGCAGTTTAAGCCCCCTCTACGAGCAGTACTTC
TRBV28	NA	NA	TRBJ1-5	CASSLTVRQPQHF	TGTGCCAGCAGTTTGACAGTGAGACAGCCCCAGCATTTT
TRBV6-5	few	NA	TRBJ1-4	CASSYREGEKLFF	TGTGCCAGCAGTTACAGGGAGGGTGAAAAACTGTTTTTT
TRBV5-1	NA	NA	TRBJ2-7	CASSSSSYEQYF	TGCGCCAGCAGCTCCAGCTCCTACGAGCAGTACTTC
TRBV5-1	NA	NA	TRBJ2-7	CASRVGGSYEQYF	TGCGCCAGCAGGGTTGGAGGATCGTACGAGCAGTACTTC
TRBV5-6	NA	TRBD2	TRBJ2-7	CASCSGASSYEQYF	TGTGCCAGCTGTAGCGGGGCCAGCTCCTACGAGCAGTACTTC
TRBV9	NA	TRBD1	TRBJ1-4	CASSAQGARELFF	TGTGCCAGCAGCGCACAGGGGGCACGGGAACTGTTTTTT
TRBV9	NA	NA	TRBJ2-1	CASSEGLGLGQFF	TGTGCCAGCAGCGAAGGACTGGGACTGGGGCAGTTCTTC
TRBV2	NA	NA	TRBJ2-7	CASTDSTYEQYF	TGTGCCAGCACGGACTCGACCTACGAGCAGTACTTC
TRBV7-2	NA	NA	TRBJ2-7	CASSPDSTGYEQYF	TGTGCCAGCAGCCCCGATAGCACGGGCTACGAGCAGTACTTC
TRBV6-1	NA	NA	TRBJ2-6	CASSDNSGANVLTF	TGTGCCAGCAGTGACAACTCTGGGGCCAACGTCCTGACTTTC
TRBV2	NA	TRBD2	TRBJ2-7	CASSGGGSYEQYF	TGTGCCAGCAGCGGGGGGGGGTCCTACGAGCAGTACTTC
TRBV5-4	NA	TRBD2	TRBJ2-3	CASSLGTSGSTDTQYF	TGTGCCAGCAGCCTCGGGACTAGCGGTAGCACAGATACGCAGTATTTT
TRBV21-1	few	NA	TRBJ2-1	CASRDARAGDGEQFF	TGTGCCAGCAGGGACGCGAGGGCGGGGGACGGGGAGCAGTTCTTC
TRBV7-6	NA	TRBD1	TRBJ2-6	CASSRGQLSGANVLTF	TGTGCCAGCAGCCGGGGACAGCTTTCTGGGGCCAACGTCCTGACTTTC
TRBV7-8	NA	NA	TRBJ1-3	CASSSYRIPTSGNTIYF	TGTGCCAGCAGCTCCTACAGAATACCCACCTCTGGAAACACCATATATTTT
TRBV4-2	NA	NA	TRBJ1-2	CASSQDMEGNYGYTF	TGTGCCAGCAGCCAAGATATGGAGGGGAACTATGGCTACACCTTC
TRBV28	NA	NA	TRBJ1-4	CASSFGPGVEKLFF	TGTGCCAGCAGTTTCGGACCCGGGGTGGAAAAACTGTTTTTT
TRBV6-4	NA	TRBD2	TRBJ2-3	CASAPGLAGGGTDTQYF	TGTGCCAGCGCCCCGGGACTAGCGGGAGGAGGCACAGATACGCAGTATTTT
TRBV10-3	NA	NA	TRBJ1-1	CAISDSPTGEFGRAFF	TGTGCCATCAGTGACTCCCCGACGGGAGAGTTTGGTCGGGCTTTCTTT
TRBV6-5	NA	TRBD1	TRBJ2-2	CASSYGDRAAGELFF	TGTGCCAGCAGTTACGGGGACAGGGCTGCCGGGGAGCTGTTTTTT
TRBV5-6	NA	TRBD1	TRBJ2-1	CASSLTGGRKDEQFF	TGTGCCAGCAGCCTGACAGGGGGACGGAAGGATGAGCAGTTCTTC
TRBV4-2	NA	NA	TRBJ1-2	CASSPPGIVYGYTF	TGTGCCAGCAGCCCGCCAGGGATCGTCTATGGCTACACCTTC
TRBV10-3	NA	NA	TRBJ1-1	CATNGVGQNTEAFF	TGCGCCACCAATGGGGTGGGACAAAACACTGAAGCTTTCTTT
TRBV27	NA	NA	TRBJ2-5	CASRDAAGGWSETQYF	TGTGCCAGCAGGGACGCAGCGGGCGGGTGGTCGGAGACCCAGTACTTC
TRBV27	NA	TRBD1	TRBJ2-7	CASSLTGVSYEQYF	TGTGCCAGCAGTTTGACAGGGGTTTCCTACGAGCAGTACTTC
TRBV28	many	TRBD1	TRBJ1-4	CASRPDRANEKLFF	TGTGCCAGCAGACCGGACAGGGCTAATGAAAAACTGTTTTTT
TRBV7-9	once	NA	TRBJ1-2	CASSSAGINYGYTF	TGTGCCAGCAGCTCGGCAGGAATTAACTATGGCTACACCTTC
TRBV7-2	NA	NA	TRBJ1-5	CASSSDNLSNQPQHF	TGTGCCAGCAGCAGTGACAACCTTAGCAATCAGCCCCAGCATTTT
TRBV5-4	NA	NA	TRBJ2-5	CASSLAYQETQYF	TGTGCCAGCAGCTTGGCCTACCAAGAGACCCAGTACTTC
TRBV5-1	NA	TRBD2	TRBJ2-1	CASSGLAGGKTYNEQFF	TGCGCCAGCAGCGGCCTAGCGGGAGGCAAAACCTACAATGAGCAGTTCTTC
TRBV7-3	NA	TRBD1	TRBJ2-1	CASSRGDSQNEQFF	TGTGCCAGCAGCCGAGGGGACAGCCAAAATGAGCAGTTCTTC
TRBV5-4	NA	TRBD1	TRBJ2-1	CASSPGDRGGEQFF	TGTGCCAGCAGCCCCGGGGACAGGGGTGGGGAGCAGTTCTTC